Following are 14 T cell receptor beta chains from one sample sequenced in a study of T-cell reconstitution after alpha-beta-depleted transplantation in children. A library of TCRbeta sequences, prepared with unique molecular identifiers, was generated. MiXCR was run by TCRdb on the PCR reads, yielding one entry per CDR3 protein. The table lists fewer than 550,000 distinct CDR3 sequences, 11% of them singletons. This sample comprised PBMCs from the stem cell graft donor, obtained from the stem cell graft. These receptors were taken from a human donor who donated a stem cell graft to a child with acute myeloid leukemia.

This clonotype was detected many times. The rearrangement links TRBV7-2 to TRBJ2-7; possibly TRBD1 for D (6 bases). Germline CDR1 is SGHTA and CDR2 is FQGNSA. The V end lost 6 bases, the J end lost 6 bases, and 18 bases lay between the germline ends. The CDR3 totals 14 residues. CDR3 coding DNA: TGTGCCAGCAGACCTGAAACAGGGTTGAGCGAGCAGTACTTC. Its protein is CASRPETGLSEQYF.

This clonotype was observed a handful of times. V is TRBV7-2 and J is TRBJ2-3; D uncertain. This CDR3 is 14 amino acids long. Germline CDR1 is SGHTA and CDR2 is FQGNSA. Trimming cost V 0 bases and J 6 bases, with 10 bases left between them. The CDR3 loop reads CASSLARWADTQYF. In DNA form, the CDR3 reads TGTGCCAGCAGCTTAGCGCGGTGGGCGGATACGCAGTATTTT. The whole variable domain, filled in from reference TRBV7-2 and TRBJ2-3, reads GAGVSQSPSNKVTEKGKDVELRCDPISGHTALYWYRQSLGQGLEFLIYFQGNSAPDKSGLPSDRFSAERTGGSVSTLTIQRTQQEDSAVYLCASSLARWADTQYFGPGTRLTVL.

This clonotype was seen a handful of times. The gene calls are TRBV5-1 and TRBJ2-5, with a possible D match to TRBD2 (5 bases). V was pared by 1 base and J by 2 bases, with 15 bases between. This CDR3 comprises 16 residues. Germline values: CDR1 SGHRS, CDR2 YFSETQ. The CDR3 sequence: CASSLTGMPPQETQYF. Written as DNA, the CDR3 is TGCGCCAGCAGCTTGACGGGAATGCCGCCGCAAGAGACCCAGTACTTC. Variable domain in full (rest from reference TRBV5-1 and TRBJ2-5): KAGVTQTPRYLIKTRGQQVTLSCSPISGHRSVSWYQQTPGQGLQFLFEYFSETQRNKGNFPGRFSGRQFSNSRSEMNVSTLELGDSALYLCASSLTGMPPQETQYFGPGTRLLVL.

The chain recombines TRBV29-1 with TRBJ2-7, with 8 bases fitting TRBD1. V lost 6 bases and J lost 3; bases outside the gene matches: 7. Per germline, CDR1 SQVTM and CDR2 ANQGSEA. CDR3 length equals 13 residues. The CDR3: CSVETGEVYEQYF. Written as DNA, the CDR3 is TGCAGCGTGGAGACAGGGGAGGTCTACGAGCAGTACTTC.

This clonotype has more than one count but fewer than ten. The V gene is TRBV3-1, the J gene TRBJ2-5; 8 bases are a match to TRBD1. V lost 2 bases to trimming and J lost 5 bases; unmatched junction nucleotides: 4. This CDR3 is 14 amino acids long. Germline lookup yields CDR1 LGHDT and CDR2 YNNKEL (reference sequence). CDR3 DNA sequence: TGTGCCAGCAGCCAACAGGGGGCGGTGGAGACCCAGTACTTC. It yields the protein CASSQQGAVETQYF.

The chain joins TRBV20-1 to TRBJ2-5; D is possibly TRBD2 (6 bases). Germline CDR1 is DFQATT and CDR2 is SNEGSKA (reference sequence). V lost 4 bases to trimming and J lost 4 bases, with 13 bases between them. The CDR3 consists of 13 residues. CDR3 coding DNA: TGCAGTGCTACCCGGGGGAGATCAGAGACCCAGTACTTC. Its protein product is CSATRGRSETQYF.

A remark on this clonotype: A much larger clone sits a single nucleotide away, making a read error possible. V is TRBV24-1 and J is TRBJ2-7, with 7 positions matching TRBD2. The CDR3 sequence is 16 residues long. V was clipped by 5 bases and J by 3 bases; unmatched bases: 12. Per the germline V gene, CDR1 is KGHDR and CDR2 is SFDVKD. This CDR3 is CATSATLRGDVYEQYV. The CDR3, as DNA: TGTGCCACCAGTGCGACTTTACGGGGGGATGTCTACGAGCAGTACGTC.

The rearrangement joins TRBV6-2 or TRBV6-3 to TRBJ2-7; D may be TRBD1 (6 bases). Germline CDR1 is MNHEY and CDR2 is SVGEGT. This CDR3 has 15 amino acids. Trimming removed 6 bases at V and 4 bases at J, with 19 bases between. The CDR3: CASRDPGASRYEQYF. The CDR3 bases are TGTGCCAGCAGGGACCCAGGGGCGAGCAGGTACGAGCAGTACTTC.

This clonotype occurred many times. V and J are TRBV11-2 and TRBJ2-5; a possible D gene is TRBD1 (5 bases). The germline V gene encodes CDR1 SGHAT and CDR2 FQNNGV. The CDR3 runs 13 residues. V was clipped by 5 bases and J by 5 bases, with 12 bases between them. The chain's CDR3 is CASSQGITETQYF. The CDR3 nucleotides read TGTGCCAGCAGCCAGGGAATTACGGAGACCCAGTACTTC.

The table lists this clonotype with many counts. V is TRBV29-1 and J is TRBJ1-5; D possibly corresponds to TRBD1 (5 bases). The CDR3 runs to 12 residues. Germline V gene data show CDR1 as SQVTM and CDR2 as ANQGSEA. Between the trimmed V and J ends, which lost 7 bases and 4 bases, there was a span of 11 bases. This CDR3 reads CSAGEYNQPQHF. The CDR3 bases are TGCAGCGCGGGGGAATATAATCAGCCCCAGCATTTT.

This clonotype was counted many times. The J gene is TRBJ2-6, the V gene TRBV7-8, with TRBD1 identical over 8 bases. V lost 8 bases to trimming and J lost 0 bases; unmatched junction nucleotides: 9. This CDR3 region has 17 residues. Looked up from germline, CDR1 is SGHVS and CDR2 is FQNEAQ. The DNA for the CDR3 is TGTGCCAGCGTGCAAGGCAGGGGGCTCTCTGGGGCCAACGTCCTGACTTTC. The encoded protein is CASVQGRGLSGANVLTF.

The CDR3 DNA sequence: TGTGCCAGCAGTTTGGGGACAGGGATCACAGATACGCAGTATTTT. Translation gives CASSLGTGITDTQYF. V gene TRBV28 combines with J gene TRBJ2-3; 9 bases align to TRBD1. V lost 3 bases and J lost 2; bases outside the gene matches: 3. Germline lookup yields CDR1 MDHEN and CDR2 SYDVKM. The CDR3 length is 15 residues.

The chain combines TRBV5-1 with TRBJ2-3; a weak D match, TRBD1 (6 bases). Germline V gene sequence: CDR1 SGHRS, CDR2 YFSETQ. This CDR3 spans 16 amino acids. The germline V and J ends were trimmed by 7 bases and 6 bases, with 24 bases remaining between them. DNA of the CDR3: TGCGCCAGCGCAAATTGCCGGGACATCCCCTCCGATACGCAGTATTTT. It encodes CASANCRDIPSDTQYF.

This clonotype was counted many times. The V call is TRBV7-3, the J call TRBJ1-1; TRBD1 aligns across 7 bases. CDR1 and CDR2 (germline): SGHTA, FQGTGA. The CDR3 extends over 13 amino acids. The V gene end was trimmed by 5 bases and the J gene end by 1 base; junction bases not matched to a gene: 1. The CDR3 coding sequence is TGTGCCAGCAGCCGGACAGGGAACACTGAAGCTTTCTTT. Amino acids: CASSRTGNTEAFF.